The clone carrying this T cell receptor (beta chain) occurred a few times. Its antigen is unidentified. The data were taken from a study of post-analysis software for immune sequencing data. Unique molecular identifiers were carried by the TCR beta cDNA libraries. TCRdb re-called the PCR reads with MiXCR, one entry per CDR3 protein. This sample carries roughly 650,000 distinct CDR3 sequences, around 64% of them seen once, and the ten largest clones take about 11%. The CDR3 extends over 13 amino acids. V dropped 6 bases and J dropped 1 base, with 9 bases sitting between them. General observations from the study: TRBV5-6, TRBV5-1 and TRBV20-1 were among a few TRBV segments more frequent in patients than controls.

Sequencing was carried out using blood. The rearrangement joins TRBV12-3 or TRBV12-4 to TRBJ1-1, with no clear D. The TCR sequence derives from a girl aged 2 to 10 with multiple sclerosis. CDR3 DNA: TGTGCCAGCAGCTCCCCGGGGAACACTGAAGCTTTCTTT. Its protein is CASSSPGNTEAFF.